Sequencing of this T cell receptor beta chain was carried out in a study of T cell responses to AZD1222 COVID-19 vaccine. General study findings and limits: Two AZD1222 doses significantly raised spike-specific TCR breadth and depth over controls. Seropositivity was recorded at baseline in only 6 or 7 AZD1222 recipients.

V lost 5 bases and J lost 3; bases outside the gene matches: 10. Germline loops: CDR1 SGHVS, CDR2 FNYEAQ. This CDR3 region has 18 residues. Profiled with immunoSEQ multiplex PCR; TCRdb holds only in-frame clones, not every one. This sample has some 120,000 clones, with about 90% found just once. As for this clone: Its cognate antigen is unknown.

The J gene is TRBJ2-2, the V gene TRBV7-6; TRBD2 matches 12 bases. Source: peripheral blood, taken on day 0 of MenACWY control vaccination. The clonotype was recovered from an adult in good health. CDR3 sequence reads: CASSPTSGGTRYTGELFF. As DNA, the CDR3 is TGTGCCAGCAGCCCAACTAGCGGGGGGACCCGATACACCGGGGAGCTGTTTTTT.